These T cell receptor beta chains were read from a single sample in a study of response to subunit inactivated influenza vaccine. TCRdb itself ran the RT-PCR reads through MiXCR, one entry per CDR3 protein. Among 530,000 or so distinct CDR3 sequences listed, about 12% were seen once. The sample here was PBMCs from blood, taken on the day of vaccination. The receptors stem from a man aged 45-65 years who received an inactivated influenza vaccine. CDR3s include the opening cysteine and the closing phenylalanine or tryptophan. The order of the fields is V gene, D gene, J gene, clone size, CDR3 DNA, CDR3 protein. A D gene is named only where the DNA matches it firmly. Size tells how often a clone was seen (once, few, many) or the class of an expanded clone, and some rows leave it out.

v_call: TRBV6-2/TRBV6-3; d_call: TRBD2; j_call: TRBJ2-3; clone_size: NA; cdr3_nt: TGTGCCAGCAGTTACGATGTGGCGAGCGGGAACACAGATACGCAGTATTTT; cdr3_aa: CASSYDVASGNTDTQYF
v_call: TRBV18; d_call: TRBD2; j_call: TRBJ2-3; clone_size: NA; cdr3_nt: TGTGCCAGCTCACCACCGACAGCGGGAGGGACAGATACGCAGTATTTT; cdr3_aa: CASSPPTAGGTDTQYF
v_call: TRBV20-1; d_call: NA; j_call: TRBJ2-5; clone_size: few; cdr3_nt: TGCAGTGCTAGAGACCTAGGGGAACTGGAGACCCAGTACTTC; cdr3_aa: CSARDLGELETQYF
v_call: TRBV12-3/TRBV12-4; d_call: NA; j_call: TRBJ1-2; clone_size: NA; cdr3_nt: TGTGCCAGCAGTTTAGGCCTCGAGAACTATGGCTACACCTTC; cdr3_aa: CASSLGLENYGYTF
v_call: TRBV25-1; d_call: NA; j_call: TRBJ2-1; clone_size: few; cdr3_nt: TGTGCCAGCAGTGAATGGGGTAGTCGCGACAATGAGCAGTTCTTC; cdr3_aa: CASSEWGSRDNEQFF
v_call: TRBV6-1; d_call: NA; j_call: TRBJ1-1; clone_size: few; cdr3_nt: TGTGCCAGCAGCCCTCACTCGAATTTGAACACTGAAGCTTTCTTT; cdr3_aa: CASSPHSNLNTEAFF
v_call: TRBV29-1; d_call: NA; j_call: TRBJ2-7; clone_size: many; cdr3_nt: TGCAGCGCCGAGGGGTCCACATCCTACGAGCAGTACTTC; cdr3_aa: CSAEGSTSYEQYF
v_call: TRBV28; d_call: TRBD1; j_call: TRBJ2-7; clone_size: NA; cdr3_nt: TGTGCCAGCAGTTTAGCCGGGACAGTGATCTACGAGCAGTACTTC; cdr3_aa: CASSLAGTVIYEQYF
v_call: TRBV12-3/TRBV12-4; d_call: TRBD1; j_call: TRBJ1-1; clone_size: many; cdr3_nt: TGTGCCAGCAGTTTCACGACAGGGGTATTCCCTGAAGCTTTCTTT; cdr3_aa: CASSFTTGVFPEAFF
v_call: TRBV24-1; d_call: NA; j_call: TRBJ2-3; clone_size: NA; cdr3_nt: TGTGCCACCAGTGATTCGGCTAGCGCGAGGGTTTATACGCAGTATTTT; cdr3_aa: CATSDSASARVYTQYF
v_call: TRBV27; d_call: TRBD2; j_call: TRBJ2-5; clone_size: few; cdr3_nt: TGTGCCAGCAGTGCGACTAGCGAGAGGCAAGAGACCCAGTACTTC; cdr3_aa: CASSATSERQETQYF
v_call: TRBV20-1; d_call: NA; j_call: TRBJ2-7; clone_size: once; cdr3_nt: TGCAGTGCTTTAGTACTGGGGGCCCACGAGCAGTACTTC; cdr3_aa: CSALVLGAHEQYF
v_call: TRBV15; d_call: TRBD1; j_call: TRBJ2-3; clone_size: few; cdr3_nt: TGTGCCACCAGCACCGGACAGGGTATTATGACAGATACGCAGTATTTT; cdr3_aa: CATSTGQGIMTDTQYF
v_call: TRBV4-1; d_call: NA; j_call: TRBJ2-7; clone_size: few; cdr3_nt: TGCGCCAGCAGCCTTCCCCCCCATAGGGAGAGGTACGAGCAGTACTTC; cdr3_aa: CASSLPPHRERYEQYF
v_call: TRBV12-3/TRBV12-4; d_call: TRBD1; j_call: TRBJ1-4; clone_size: few; cdr3_nt: TGTGCCAGCAGTTTTGCCGGGACAGTACTAGAAAAACTGTTTTTT; cdr3_aa: CASSFAGTVLEKLFF
v_call: TRBV7-3; d_call: NA; j_call: TRBJ2-1; clone_size: NA; cdr3_nt: TGTGCCAGCAGCCCCCTAGGGGTGAGCGAGCAGTTCTTC; cdr3_aa: CASSPLGVSEQFF
v_call: TRBV7-9; d_call: TRBD2; j_call: TRBJ2-3; clone_size: many; cdr3_nt: TGTGCCAGCAGCTTAGGCGGGGGTGTCACAGATACGCAGTATTTT; cdr3_aa: CASSLGGGVTDTQYF
v_call: TRBV5-1; d_call: NA; j_call: TRBJ2-1; clone_size: few; cdr3_nt: TGCGCCAGCAGGATGGACGGACTTCAGTTCTTC; cdr3_aa: CASRMDGLQFF
v_call: TRBV7-2; d_call: TRBD1; j_call: TRBJ2-1; clone_size: many; cdr3_nt: TGTGCCAGCAGCTTAGCCGGACAGGCGTCCCAGTTCTTC; cdr3_aa: CASSLAGQASQFF
v_call: TRBV28; d_call: TRBD2; j_call: TRBJ2-1; clone_size: NA; cdr3_nt: TGTGCCAGCAGTTTACCAGCGGGAGCTTACAATGAGCAGTTCTTC; cdr3_aa: CASSLPAGAYNEQFF
v_call: TRBV7-2; d_call: NA; j_call: TRBJ1-1; clone_size: few; cdr3_nt: TGTGCCAGCAGCTTAGCCCTCAGGGCGGGAGAAGCTTTCTTT; cdr3_aa: CASSLALRAGEAFF
v_call: TRBV27; d_call: TRBD2; j_call: TRBJ2-3; clone_size: many; cdr3_nt: TGTGCCAGCAGTCGGCGGGGAGGGGCAGATACGCAGTATTTT; cdr3_aa: CASSRRGGADTQYF
v_call: TRBV29-1; d_call: NA; j_call: TRBJ2-7; clone_size: many; cdr3_nt: TGCAGCGTTGAAGCCAACAGCTACGAGCAGTACTTC; cdr3_aa: CSVEANSYEQYF
v_call: TRBV3-1; d_call: NA; j_call: TRBJ1-5; clone_size: many; cdr3_nt: TGTGCCAGCAGCCAAGACAGGGATCAGCCCCAGCATTTT; cdr3_aa: CASSQDRDQPQHF
v_call: TRBV9; d_call: TRBD2; j_call: TRBJ2-1; clone_size: few; cdr3_nt: TGTGCCAGCAGCGCCGGAACGGCGGGAGGCATCGAGGGGGTCTACAATGAGCAGTTCTTC; cdr3_aa: CASSAGTAGGIEGVYNEQFF
v_call: TRBV12-3/TRBV12-4; d_call: NA; j_call: TRBJ1-2; clone_size: many; cdr3_nt: TGTGCCAGCAGTTTTTCGGGACATTATGGCTACACCTTC; cdr3_aa: CASSFSGHYGYTF
v_call: TRBV20-1; d_call: NA; j_call: TRBJ2-3; clone_size: few; cdr3_nt: TGCAGTGCTTGCAGGGGGGCAGATACGCAGTATTTT; cdr3_aa: CSACRGADTQYF
v_call: TRBV6-1; d_call: TRBD1; j_call: TRBJ2-2; clone_size: few; cdr3_nt: TGTGCCAGCAGTCCCGCCGGGACAGTCCCCGGGGAGCTGTTTTTT; cdr3_aa: CASSPAGTVPGELFF
v_call: TRBV20-1; d_call: NA; j_call: TRBJ1-5; clone_size: many; cdr3_nt: TGCAGTGCTAGAAACCTAGGGGGGCCCCAGCATTTT; cdr3_aa: CSARNLGGPQHF
v_call: TRBV5-1; d_call: TRBD2; j_call: TRBJ2-3; clone_size: NA; cdr3_nt: TGCGCCAGCAGCAACCGGGACTATCCTATCACAGATACGCAGTATTTT; cdr3_aa: CASSNRDYPITDTQYF
v_call: TRBV7-9; d_call: NA; j_call: TRBJ2-1; clone_size: many; cdr3_nt: TGTGCCAGCAGCTTTCGAGGGAGTGGATCCTACAATGAGCAGTTCTTC; cdr3_aa: CASSFRGSGSYNEQFF
v_call: TRBV20-1; d_call: NA; j_call: TRBJ2-1; clone_size: NA; cdr3_nt: TGCAGTGCTAGATCCCGGGGGACCCCGGGCAATGAGCAGTTCTTC; cdr3_aa: CSARSRGTPGNEQFF
v_call: TRBV6-1; d_call: NA; j_call: TRBJ2-3; clone_size: few; cdr3_nt: TGTGCCAGCAGTGAATACAGGGCAGATACGCAGTATTTT; cdr3_aa: CASSEYRADTQYF
v_call: TRBV4-3; d_call: NA; j_call: TRBJ2-1; clone_size: few; cdr3_nt: TGCGCCAGCAGCCAAGTTGGAGGAGATGAGCAGTTCTTC; cdr3_aa: CASSQVGGDEQFF
v_call: TRBV11-1; d_call: TRBD1; j_call: TRBJ2-2; clone_size: NA; cdr3_nt: TGTGCCAGCAGCCCGCTTTCCCGGACAGGCCTTATCCATCACAACACCGGGGAGCTGTTTTTT; cdr3_aa: CASSPLSRTGLIHHNTGELFF
v_call: TRBV12-3/TRBV12-4; d_call: TRBD1; j_call: TRBJ2-6; clone_size: few; cdr3_nt: TGTGCCAGCAGCATTACCGGGACAGTGATCTCTGGGGCCAACGTCCTGACTTTC; cdr3_aa: CASSITGTVISGANVLTF
v_call: TRBV9; d_call: NA; j_call: TRBJ2-1; clone_size: NA; cdr3_nt: TGTGCCAGCAGCACCCGCGGTGGCAGCGGCAATGAGCAGTTCTTC; cdr3_aa: CASSTRGGSGNEQFF
v_call: TRBV20-1; d_call: TRBD2; j_call: TRBJ2-1; clone_size: many; cdr3_nt: TGCAGTGCTAGAGATGGTAGACTAGCGGGGAATGAGCAGTTCTTC; cdr3_aa: CSARDGRLAGNEQFF
v_call: TRBV11-1; d_call: TRBD2; j_call: TRBJ2-5; clone_size: few; cdr3_nt: TGTGCCAGCCGTCGTATCGGCTCGCGGCGGGAGTACGGGGAGACCCAGTACTTC; cdr3_aa: CASRRIGSRREYGETQYF
v_call: TRBV9; d_call: NA; j_call: TRBJ2-7; clone_size: NA; cdr3_nt: TGTGCCAGCAGCGTAGGCGGAGGGGGTACCTACGAGCAGTACTTC; cdr3_aa: CASSVGGGGTYEQYF
v_call: TRBV4-2; d_call: NA; j_call: TRBJ1-5; clone_size: few; cdr3_nt: TGTGCCAGCAGCCAAGCCCGAGTTAGCAATCAGCCCCAGCATTTT; cdr3_aa: CASSQARVSNQPQHF
v_call: TRBV28; d_call: TRBD1; j_call: TRBJ1-5; clone_size: few; cdr3_nt: TGTGCCAGCAGTAGTCACAGGGGAAGCAATCAGCCCCAGCATTTT; cdr3_aa: CASSSHRGSNQPQHF
v_call: TRBV28; d_call: NA; j_call: TRBJ1-2; clone_size: NA; cdr3_nt: TGTGCCAGCAGTTACACACGGGTCTATGGCTACACCTTC; cdr3_aa: CASSYTRVYGYTF
v_call: TRBV5-5; d_call: TRBD1; j_call: TRBJ1-4; clone_size: NA; cdr3_nt: TGTGCCAGCAGCCAGGGACAGGGTGGTGGAAAACTGTTTTTT; cdr3_aa: CASSQGQGGGKLFF
v_call: TRBV4-3; d_call: TRBD1; j_call: TRBJ1-1; clone_size: many; cdr3_nt: TGCGCCAGCAGCCTTCGACAGGGCAGGGGGGCCACTGAAGCTTTCTTT; cdr3_aa: CASSLRQGRGATEAFF
v_call: TRBV20-1; d_call: NA; j_call: TRBJ1-4; clone_size: many; cdr3_nt: TGCAGTGCTAAATCTGGGACAATGGAGACCGAAAAACTGTTTTTT; cdr3_aa: CSAKSGTMETEKLFF
v_call: TRBV7-8; d_call: NA; j_call: TRBJ2-1; clone_size: few; cdr3_nt: TGTGCCAGCAGCCCCCAGACCTGGGGGAATGAGCAGTTCTTC; cdr3_aa: CASSPQTWGNEQFF
v_call: TRBV4-2; d_call: NA; j_call: TRBJ2-3; clone_size: NA; cdr3_nt: TGTGCCAGCAGCCCAGGTGGATCAACCGGGTCCACAGATACGCAGTATTTT; cdr3_aa: CASSPGGSTGSTDTQYF
v_call: TRBV2; d_call: NA; j_call: TRBJ1-5; clone_size: few; cdr3_nt: TGTGCCAGCAGTATATTACGGAGCAATCAGCCCCAGCATTTT; cdr3_aa: CASSILRSNQPQHF
v_call: TRBV7-6; d_call: NA; j_call: TRBJ2-7; clone_size: few; cdr3_nt: TGTGCCAGCAGCTTAGCGCTAAAGGGAGATGAGCAGTACTTC; cdr3_aa: CASSLALKGDEQYF
v_call: TRBV7-9; d_call: TRBD1; j_call: TRBJ1-1; clone_size: NA; cdr3_nt: TGTGCCAGCAGCCGACAGGGGGGTTCTGCAGCTGAAGCTTTCTTT; cdr3_aa: CASSRQGGSAAEAFF
v_call: TRBV2; d_call: NA; j_call: TRBJ2-5; clone_size: NA; cdr3_nt: TGTGCCAGCAGGGACAGAGCGTTCCAAGAGACCCAGTACTTC; cdr3_aa: CASRDRAFQETQYF
v_call: TRBV20-1; d_call: NA; j_call: TRBJ1-1; clone_size: few; cdr3_nt: TGCAGTGCTAGAGTTCCAGGGGTAGGGAACACTGAAGCTTTCTTT; cdr3_aa: CSARVPGVGNTEAFF
v_call: TRBV12-3/TRBV12-4; d_call: NA; j_call: TRBJ2-5; clone_size: few; cdr3_nt: TGTGCCAGCAGTTTCGGCTTGAAGAGGGAGACCCAGTACTTC; cdr3_aa: CASSFGLKRETQYF